This TCR beta chain was captured by sequencing in a study of cytomegalovirus exposure and HLA in healthy donors (dated by TCRdb to about 2017). For the study in its entirety: In an earlier analysis of 450 to 750 of the donors, 276 Gb of sequence data and some 100 million unique TCR beta sequences from 150 million to 200 million T cells were reported. About 280 gigabases of sequencing data and 70 million to 100 million unique TCR sequences made up an early release that covered over 550 HLA-typed donors. Among the roughly 430 genotyped donors, 81% belonged to the genetic ancestry cluster associated with self-reported Caucasian donors. The aim of the study was to test whether cataloging public T cell receptors could identify signatures of past pathogen exposure. The T cell repertoires of 666 subjects were profiled by immunosequencing and related to cytomegalovirus serostatus. Along with the approximately 700-subject first cohort, a separate validation cohort of over a hundred different subjects was used. High-throughput TCR immunosequencing, statistical association of individual TCRs with disease status, and machine learning were combined to predict cytomegalovirus infection status. A later analysis re-examined previously published TCR beta repertoires from about 670 donors and added high-resolution HLA genotyping to investigate patterns of TCR occurrence. Rather than drawing on any new phenotypic data, the later analysis identified candidate immune exposures from TCR beta sequences and the way those sequences occurred across donors. An earlier analysis of around 580 of the donors used high-throughput TCR beta sequencing to judge whether each TCR beta V gene segment behaved as functional or pseudogenic. Alongside the repertoire data, information on donor age, sex, ethnicity and CMV serostatus was compiled. Genome-wide SNP genotypes for about 55% of the 666 donors were used in a later genetic analysis, which treated that subset as a discovery cohort. Every discovery cohort repertoire had been produced on one sequencing platform. Both class I and class II loci were covered by HLA typing, at four-digit resolution. Typing coverage differed by locus: A, B, C, DRB1 and DQB1 were typed in roughly 620-630 donors, DQA1 in about 500, DPA1 in around 580, and DPB1 in 400 to 480. Roughly 5 DR-DQ haplotypes were treated as single units for association and clustering because of strong linkage in the cohort. On average, about 240,000 unique TCR beta nucleotide sequences were sequenced per donor among 398 genotyped donors of the cohort, with roughly 19% of those sequences being non-productive. Here is what the overall study found, with its caveats: Correlated functional status among segregating V segments might be attributable to linkage disequilibrium, but an unknown experimental factor could not be ruled out. When HLA alleles, especially DR and DQ, strongly co-occurred, TCR associations were difficult to assign to individual alleles. This cohort had only TCR beta chains sequenced, and the lack of alpha or paired-chain data limited which features could be detected. Seventeen rarely observed V segments, including chromosome 9 orphons, were excluded from the earlier analysis of some 590 of the donors because counts were too low. The presence/absence analyses assumed that sequencing depth was roughly uniform across donors, and that assumption may not be true. In an earlier analysis of some 550 of the donors, most TCR beta V segments were observed in productive rearrangements about 90% or about 30% of the time, broadly matching IMGT annotations. Some IMGT-functional V segments, including TRBV6-2 and TRBV6-3, could not be distinguished by the 87-base-pair reads and were therefore excluded. Immune exposure information for the cohort was limited to CMV serostatus. Because HLA typing was unavailable for some donors at each locus, only the typed subset was used in association tests. A further reported finding was that TCR beta sequences accurately predicted the HLA-A and HLA-B alleles for most subjects in the first cohort. In a later analysis, HLA-associated TCR beta chains showed more clonal expansion and lower generation probabilities than non-associated chains that were equally common. It was suggested by the authors that the approach could potentially be generalized to other disease states and immunological phenotypes. A few of the identified cytomegalovirus-associated TCR beta chains were confirmed in vitro to be specific for cytomegalovirus antigens. In a later genetic analysis, fewer N-insertions in productive TCRs were reported among donors in an Asian-associated ancestry cluster than the approximately 670-donor mean. Most CMV-associated TCR beta chains appeared to be HLA-restricted in a later analysis, and the HLA associations seemed to be driven largely by CMV exposure. Several of the top co-occurrence clusters appeared to be linked to parvovirus B19, influenza, CMV and Epstein-Barr virus, according to a later analysis. Across donors, most TCR sequences were observed very rarely, whereas some public TCRs were present in many individuals. In a later analysis, over 15,000 TCR beta sequences were associated with specific HLA alleles at a false discovery rate of 0.05. A later genetic analysis associated a missense DCLRE1C variant with V-gene and J-gene trimming of TCR beta chains, and an independent cohort replicated the association. The classifier was reported to diagnose cytomegalovirus status with high specificity and sensitivity in both the original cohort and the validation cohort. The study gave a list of 150 to 200 TCR beta chains associated with cytomegalovirus. In a later analysis, TCR association rates were found to vary across HLA loci, with the most associated TCRs seen for DRB1 alleles and the fewest for HLA-C alleles. A cluster of highly shared sequence variants was judged likely to represent a technical artifact of the sequencing pipeline.

In total, more than 500 healthy bone marrow donors made up the cohort. At the time of sampling, all cohort members were nominally healthy, though unrecorded immune exposures were likely present. The donor tested CMV seronegative and was one of the 352 seronegative cohort members. Each donor provided a peripheral blood sample, and peripheral blood mononuclear cells were used for TCR beta sequencing. Genomic DNA extraction from the blood cell samples was performed with the Qiagen DNeasy Blood Extraction Kit. This clone was observed a handful of times. The antigen this receptor binds is unknown. No much larger clone exists at a distance of one base, and base qualities are not known. CDR1 and CDR2 (MGHRA, YSYEKL) derive from the germline V gene. Trimming removed 1 base from V and 4 bases from J; the gene matches leave 6 bases unexplained. Including cysteine and phenylalanine, the CDR3 has 15 amino acids. Only the CDR3 DNA is retained, 45 bases long and in frame from the first base.

The method behind the library was the immunoSEQ multiplex PCR assay. The multiplex PCR relied on a mix of 60 forward primers for TCR Vbeta segments and 13 reverse primers for TCR Jbeta segments. A multiplex PCR assay on genomic DNA amplified the CDR3 region of rearranged TCR beta genes. Amplified TCR beta libraries were sequenced as 87-base-pair reads on the Illumina HiSeq System. Under the source paper's analysis protocol: In a later analysis, approximately 74 million unique TCR beta chains were counted across the roughly 700 repertoires, and roughly 10 million of these chains were shared by at least two donors. Raw reads were error-corrected and collapsed into unique sequences with a nearest-neighbor algorithm that merged closely related sequences to remove PCR and sequencing errors. CDR3 sequences were aligned to IMGT reference sequences to assign V, D and J gene segments. For a sequence to be retained, a match of at least six nucleotides to both a V gene segment and a J gene segment was required. Rearrangements were called productive when the CDR3 lacked stop codons and stayed in frame with V and J; all others were non-productive. Following IMGT convention, CDR3 was defined as the stretch from the second conserved V-encoded cysteine up to the conserved J-encoded phenylalanine. The earlier analysis of some 600 of the donors excluded sequences that lacked an unambiguous match to a single V gene segment. In an earlier analysis of 450 to 700 of the donors, V segments were called functional above 56.7% productive rearrangements and were called segregating when the between-donor standard deviation exceeded 5%. To diagnose cytomegalovirus status from the catalog of TCR beta chain sequences, a statistical classification framework was built. V and J gene assignment, in a later analysis, came from comparing TCR nucleotide sequences with IMGT/GENE-DB human TR gene sequences. A later analysis assigned CDR3 sequences and most-parsimonious VDJ recombination scenarios with the TCRdist pipeline. In a later analysis, each TCR beta chain was defined by its CDR3 amino acid sequence together with its V-gene family, and reads without a unique V-gene family were excluded. As a way to deal with suspected cross-contamination and a sequencing artifact, a later analysis dropped hundreds of nucleotide sequences that were highly shared and had low generation probability. In a later analysis, a clonal expansion index was calculated for each public chain from normalized within-repertoire ranks of inferred template counts. In a later analysis, generation probabilities were computed using a VDJ recombination model fitted to out-of-frame rearrangements, and the results were checked against IGoR. In a later analysis, TCR-TCR, TCR-HLA and TCR-CMV co-occurrence was scored with hypergeometric tests, and a repertoire-size bias correction was applied to TCR pairs. False discovery rates were estimated in a later analysis by permuting HLA or CMV assignments 20 times. In a later analysis, co-occurring TCRs were grouped using DBSCAN, and TCRdist sequence similarity was added for clustering within HLA-allele-positive subsets. Repertoires with fewer than 30,000 or more than 120,000 public chains were left out of co-occurrence clustering, as were about 5 repertoires with anomalous nucleotide sharing. TCRdb took this table from immuneACCESS and kept in-frame rearrangements with V and J called. Such tables lack part of the clones; where checked against another copy, unresolved V genes explain under half of the gap, and the rest is unexplained. The DNA gave D and trimming, while V, J and clone size come from that table. This sample comprises hundreds of thousands of clones, approximately 70% of them detected only once. The ten biggest clones cover 2% to 2.5% of the sample.

The receptor's source is a female donor in good health and CMV-seronegative. The chain joins TRBV4-1 to TRBJ2-7, with TRBD2 identical over 8 junction bases. The material sequenced was PBMCs. The CDR3 corresponds to CASSQAGGLRYEQYF. The nucleotides are TGCGCCAGCAGCCAAGCGGGAGGGCTTCGTTACGAGCAGTACTTC.